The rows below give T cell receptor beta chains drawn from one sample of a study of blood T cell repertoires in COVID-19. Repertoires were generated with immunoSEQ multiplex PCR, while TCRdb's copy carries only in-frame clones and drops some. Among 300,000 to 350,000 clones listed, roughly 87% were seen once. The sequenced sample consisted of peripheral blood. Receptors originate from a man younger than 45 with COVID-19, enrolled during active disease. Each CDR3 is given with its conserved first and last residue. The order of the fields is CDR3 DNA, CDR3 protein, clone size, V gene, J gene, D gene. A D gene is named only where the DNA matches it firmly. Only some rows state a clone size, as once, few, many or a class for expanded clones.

cdr3_nt: TGTGCCATCAGTCGGACTAGCGAGAACACCGGGGAGCTGTTTTTT
cdr3_aa: CAISRTSENTGELFF
clone_size: NA
v_call: TRBV10-3
j_call: TRBJ2-2
d_call: TRBD2

cdr3_nt: TGTGCCAGCAGCCGAGTAAACACTGAAGCTTTCTTT
cdr3_aa: CASSRVNTEAFF
clone_size: NA
v_call: TRBV12-3/TRBV12-4
j_call: TRBJ1-1
d_call: NA

cdr3_nt: TGTGCCAGCAGCCTGGGAGGGGGCAGAACCTACGAGCAGTACTTC
cdr3_aa: CASSLGGGRTYEQYF
clone_size: NA
v_call: TRBV5-6
j_call: TRBJ2-7
d_call: NA

cdr3_nt: TGTGCCAGCAGCTTAGCGGCAGGGGGAGGCTATGGCTACACCTTC
cdr3_aa: CASSLAAGGGYGYTF
clone_size: once
v_call: TRBV7-9
j_call: TRBJ1-2
d_call: TRBD1

cdr3_nt: TGTGCCAGCAGTTACGAGCGGGAGGGCCCCGAGACCCAGTACTTC
cdr3_aa: CASSYEREGPETQYF
clone_size: NA
v_call: TRBV6-5
j_call: TRBJ2-5
d_call: TRBD2

cdr3_nt: TGTGCCAGCAGCCCCAGGGTCAGGATCGGGGAGCTGTTTTTT
cdr3_aa: CASSPRVRIGELFF
clone_size: NA
v_call: TRBV7-2
j_call: TRBJ2-2
d_call: NA

cdr3_nt: TGTGCCACCAGCAGAGATCCGGACAGGGGTGAGACCCAGTACTTC
cdr3_aa: CATSRDPDRGETQYF
clone_size: NA
v_call: TRBV15
j_call: TRBJ2-5
d_call: TRBD1

cdr3_nt: TGTGCCAGCGGACTGTCGCAAGAGACCCAGTACTTC
cdr3_aa: CASGLSQETQYF
clone_size: NA
v_call: TRBV6-5
j_call: TRBJ2-5
d_call: NA

cdr3_nt: TGTGCCAGCAGCCGCGGACTAGCGGGTTCCTACGAGCAGTACTTC
cdr3_aa: CASSRGLAGSYEQYF
clone_size: NA
v_call: TRBV6-5
j_call: TRBJ2-7
d_call: TRBD2

cdr3_nt: TGCAGCGCAAGAGCCGGGACAGGGGGCTTACAAGCTTTCTTT
cdr3_aa: CSARAGTGGLQAFF
clone_size: NA
v_call: TRBV29-1
j_call: TRBJ1-1
d_call: TRBD1